The source of this T cell receptor (beta chain) is a study of T cell responses to AZD1222 COVID-19 vaccine. The CDR3 totals 15 residues. Germline V gene lookup returns CDR1 MDHEN and CDR2 SYDVKM. V lost 5 bases, J lost 7 bases, and 10 bases stayed unmatched. The repertoire was sequenced with immunoSEQ multiplex PCR; TCRdb's copy has only in-frame clones and lacks some. Of approximately 160,000 clones detected, 90% to 95% appear once; the ten largest clones hold about 0.9%. The source of this sequence is an adult in good health. This sample comprised peripheral blood, obtained on day 0 of AZD1222 vaccination. The genes are TRBV28 and TRBJ1-2; 10 bases are a match to TRBD1. CDR3 DNA sequence: TGTGCCAGCAGTGGGGACAGGGGAAGGTTGCGTGGCTACACCTTC. This encodes CASSGDRGRLRGYTF.